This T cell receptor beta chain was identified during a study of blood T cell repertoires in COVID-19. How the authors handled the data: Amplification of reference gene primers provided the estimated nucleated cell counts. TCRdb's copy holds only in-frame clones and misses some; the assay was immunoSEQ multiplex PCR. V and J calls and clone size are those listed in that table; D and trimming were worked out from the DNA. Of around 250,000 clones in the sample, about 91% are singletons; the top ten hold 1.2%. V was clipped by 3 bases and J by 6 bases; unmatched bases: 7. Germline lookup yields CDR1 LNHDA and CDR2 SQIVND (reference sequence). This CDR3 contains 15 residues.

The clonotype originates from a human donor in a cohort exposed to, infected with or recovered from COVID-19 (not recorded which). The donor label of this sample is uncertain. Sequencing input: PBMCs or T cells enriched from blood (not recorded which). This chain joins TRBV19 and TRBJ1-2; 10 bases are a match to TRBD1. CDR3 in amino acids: CASSMDRGYQDGYTF. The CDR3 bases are TGTGCCAGTAGTATGGACAGGGGGTATCAAGATGGCTACACCTTC.